This TCR beta chain originates from a study of OX40 agonist ivuxolimab in advanced cancers. Trimming removed 2 bases at V and 0 bases at J, with 14 bases between. The CDR3 is 16 residues long. Germline CDR1 and CDR2: MDHEN and SYDVKM. No patient had autoimmune disease or received systemic immunosuppression. Repertoires were generated with immunoSEQ multiplex PCR, while TCRdb's copy carries only in-frame clones and drops some. Among some 59,000 clones listed, 80% to 95% were seen once. The chain uses TRBV28 and TRBJ2-7; D is unclear. The source material was CD4+ or CD8+ T cells sorted from blood, sampled in a trial of the OX40 agonist ivuxolimab. This receptor was identified in an adult with an advanced solid tumor such as melanoma, head and neck, liver or kidney cancer. In DNA form, the CDR3 reads TGTGCCAGCAGTTTAGTGCAGATTAGATCCTCCTACGAGCAGTACTTC. This encodes CASSLVQIRSSYEQYF. Combining the CDR3 with reference TRBV28 and TRBJ2-7 gives the whole variable domain DVKVTQSSRYLVKRTGEKVFLECVQDMDHENMFWYRQDPGLGLRLIYFSYDVKMKEKGDIPEGYSVSREKKERFSLILESASTNQTSMYLCASSLVQIRSSYEQYFGPGTRLTVT.